This T cell receptor beta chain was identified in a study of T cell responses to AZD1222 COVID-19 vaccine. Study-level information: Pooled in the analysis were second doses at about 4 or about 12 weeks. Overall study results and limits: The study sampled repertoires only after the peak T cell response.

V lost 2 bases and J lost 7, with 3 bases in between. The CDR3 runs to 12 residues. Germline CDR1 reads MDHEN; CDR2 reads SYDVKM. Measured with immunoSEQ multiplex PCR; TCRdb has only the in-frame clones, and not every one. The sample yields 100,000 or so clones, over 75% seen once. This clone has only one observation. Its antigen is undetermined. The sample consisted of peripheral blood, taken on day 0 of AZD1222 vaccination. The J gene is TRBJ1-6, the V gene TRBV28; D is unclear. The origin of this receptor is an adult in good health. The CDR3 DNA reads TGTGCCAGCAGTTTAATAAATTCACCCCTCCACTTT. It yields the protein CASSLINSPLHF.